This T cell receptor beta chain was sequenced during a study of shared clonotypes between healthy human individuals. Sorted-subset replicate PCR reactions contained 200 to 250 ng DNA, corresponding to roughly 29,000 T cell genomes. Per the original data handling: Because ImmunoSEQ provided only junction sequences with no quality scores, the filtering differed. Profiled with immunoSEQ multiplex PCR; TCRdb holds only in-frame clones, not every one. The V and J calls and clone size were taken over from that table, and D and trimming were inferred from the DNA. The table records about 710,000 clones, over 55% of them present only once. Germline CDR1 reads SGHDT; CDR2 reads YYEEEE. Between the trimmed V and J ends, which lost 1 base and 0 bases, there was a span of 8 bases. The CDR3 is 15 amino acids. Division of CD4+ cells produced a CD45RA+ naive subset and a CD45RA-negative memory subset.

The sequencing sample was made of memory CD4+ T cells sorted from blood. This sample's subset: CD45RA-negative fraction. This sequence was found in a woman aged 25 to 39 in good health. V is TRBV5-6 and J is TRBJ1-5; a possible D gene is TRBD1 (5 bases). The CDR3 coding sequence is TGTGCCAGCAGCTTGTGGGGGTATAGCAATCAGCCCCAGCATTTT. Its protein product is CASSLWGYSNQPQHF.